This TCR beta chain was observed in a study of lymphopenia after photon versus proton radiotherapy (dated by TCRdb to between 2018 and 2021). About the investigation overall: Photon and proton radiation therapy were compared by the study for their immunological effects in patients with gastrointestinal tumors who developed high-grade lymphopenia. The cohort comprised more than 15 patients with gastrointestinal tumors who received either photon or proton therapy and then developed lymphopenia. The goal of the study was to characterize the differences between the two radiation modalities in how they affect the immune system.

Overall study results and their limits: During treatment, patients who received proton therapy stayed relatively stable, whereas patients who received photon therapy lost naive T cells and TCR diversity and gained effector/memory populations. Across the cohort, a larger post-nadir drop in TCR diversity was inversely correlated with overall survival time among patients who died. After the lymphocyte count nadir, photon-treated repertoires showed oligoclonal expansion, especially of CD8+ Temra cells, which drove the drop in diversity. The survival association was examined only in patients who died, and the authors described better survival with proton therapy as a possibility, not as a demonstrated result.

From the cysteine through the phenylalanine, the CDR3 covers 13 amino acids. The sequence is cut down to CDR3 DNA, 39 bases in frame from base 1. V is pared back by 2 bases and J by 5 bases, with 9 bases lying between the germline termini. The germline V gene gives CDR1 as SNHLY and CDR2 as FYNNEI. As to this clone: Its antigen has not been determined. No much larger clone is present one base from it, and per-base qualities are unavailable.

Library prep was done by the immunoSEQ multiplex PCR assay. T cell repertoires were profiled by deep sequencing of rearranged TCR beta loci, alongside multiparametric flow cytometry. TCRdb took this table from immuneACCESS and kept in-frame rearrangements with V and J called. Such tables lack part of the clones; where checked against another copy, unresolved V genes explain under half of the gap, and the rest is unexplained. The sample data list around 59,000 clones, and 65% to 85% of these were observed just once. The ten biggest clones cover 2.1% of the sample. The receptor was isolated from a man aged 55 to 69 with pancreatic cancer. The sequence is built from TRBV2 and TRBJ1-2; TRBD1 is perhaps the D gene, given 5 matching bases. This material consisted of peripheral blood, taken from a patient treated with proton-based radiotherapy. The base sequence is TGTGCCAGCAGTGAAATGGGGGTATATGGCTACACCTTC. This translates into CASSEMGVYGYTF.